These T cell receptor beta chains were read from a single sample in a study of early T cells in non-severe SARS-CoV-2 infection. TCRdb recomputed calls from the 5' RACE reads with MiXCR, one row per CDR3 protein. The sample yields about 80,000 distinct CDR3 sequences, about 13% seen once. The sequenced sample was whole blood. The receptors were gathered from an adult who was a healthcare worker with PCR-confirmed SARS-CoV-2 infection or an uninfected control (not recorded which). CDR3s include the opening cysteine and the closing phenylalanine or tryptophan. A D gene is named only where the DNA matches it firmly. Not every row has a clone size; where given, it reads once, few, many or a size class.

j_call v_call clone_size d_call cdr3_aa cdr3_nt
TRBJ2-7 TRBV28 few - CASSFGGTYEQYF TGTGCCAGCAGTTTTGGCGGGACCTACGAGCAGTACTTC
TRBJ2-7 TRBV6-2/TRBV6-3 - TRBD2 CASSDPGLAYEQYF TGTGCCAGCAGTGACCCGGGACTAGCCTACGAGCAGTACTTC
TRBJ2-4 TRBV20-1 few TRBD2 CSAGGLADKNIQYF TGCAGTGCTGGAGGACTAGCGGACAAAAACATTCAGTACTTC
TRBJ1-4 TRBV19 - - CASSMGGSPGGLFF TGTGCCAGTAGTATGGGGGGCTCTCCAGGAGGACTGTTTTTT
TRBJ1-2 TRBV28 few - CASSLPGGRNGYTF TGTGCCAGCAGTCTACCCGGGGGAAGGAATGGCTACACCTTC
TRBJ1-2 TRBV5-1 - - CASSLSGQGTDGYTF TGCGCCAGCAGCTTGTCGGGGCAGGGGACGGACGGCTACACCTTC
TRBJ1-2 TRBV4-2 - - CASSQELILGGYTF TGTGCCAGCAGCCAAGAACTTATTCTTGGCGGCTACACCTTC
TRBJ2-1 TRBV6-2/TRBV6-3 many TRBD2 CASSYRLAGGNEQFF TGTGCCAGCAGTTACCGGCTAGCGGGGGGCAATGAGCAGTTCTTC
TRBJ2-7 TRBV12-3/TRBV12-4 few TRBD2 CASSPQREGPKTYEQYF TGTGCCAGCAGTCCACAGCGGGAGGGCCCCAAAACCTACGAGCAGTACTTC
TRBJ2-1 TRBV15 few - CATSRDPGAGRNEQFF TGTGCCACCAGCAGAGACCCAGGGGCCGGAAGGAATGAGCAGTTCTTC
TRBJ1-1 TRBV20-1 - - CSARLAGQNTEAFF TGCAGTGCTAGGTTGGCAGGACAGAACACTGAAGCTTTCTTT
TRBJ1-2 TRBV12-3/TRBV12-4 few TRBD1 CASSTRDRTNYGYTF TGTGCCAGCAGTACCCGGGACAGAACTAACTATGGCTACACCTTC
TRBJ2-7 TRBV11-2 - - CASSSWGEQYF TGTGCCAGCAGCTCCTGGGGCGAGCAGTACTTC
TRBJ2-7 TRBV2 many - CASSGGQGPYEQYF TGTGCCAGCAGTGGCGGGCAGGGGCCCTACGAGCAGTACTTC
TRBJ2-7 TRBV9 few - CASSVEGGAYEQYF TGTGCCAGCAGCGTAGAAGGGGGGGCCTACGAGCAGTACTTC
TRBJ2-3 TRBV6-5 - - CASSSPSSSTDTQYF TGTGCCAGCAGTTCGCCCAGCTCAAGCACAGATACGCAGTATTTT
TRBJ2-4 TRBV28 few - CASSLDGYPAKNIQYF TGTGCCAGCAGTTTGGACGGGTACCCAGCCAAAAACATTCAGTACTTC
TRBJ2-7 TRBV6-6 - TRBD2 CASSYAPGLADTAYEQYF TGTGCCAGCAGTTACGCACCGGGACTAGCGGACACAGCCTACGAGCAGTACTTC
TRBJ2-3 TRBV3-1 - - CASSRGPWHREGTDTQYF TGTGCCAGCAGCCGAGGACCCTGGCACAGGGAGGGCACAGATACGCAGTATTTT